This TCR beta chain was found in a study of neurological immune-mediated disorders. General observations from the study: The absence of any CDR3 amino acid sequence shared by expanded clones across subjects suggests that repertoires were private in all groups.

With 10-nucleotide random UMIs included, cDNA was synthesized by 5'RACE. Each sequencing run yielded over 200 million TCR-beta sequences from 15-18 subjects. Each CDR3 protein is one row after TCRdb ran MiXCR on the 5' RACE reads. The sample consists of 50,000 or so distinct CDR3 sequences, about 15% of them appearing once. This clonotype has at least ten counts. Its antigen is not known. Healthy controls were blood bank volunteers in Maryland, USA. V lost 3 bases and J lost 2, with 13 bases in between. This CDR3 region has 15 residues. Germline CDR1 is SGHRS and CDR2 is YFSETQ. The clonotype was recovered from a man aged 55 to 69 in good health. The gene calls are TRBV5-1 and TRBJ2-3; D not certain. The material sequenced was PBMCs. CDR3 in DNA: TGCGCCAGCAGCTCAGGCCAGCCCGACACAGATACGCAGTATTTT. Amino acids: CASSSGQPDTDTQYF.